A selection of T cell receptor beta chains follows, all from one sample in a study of blood T cell repertoires in COVID-19. The assay was immunoSEQ multiplex PCR, and TCRdb's table has in-frame clones only and misses some. The sample lists roughly 260,000 clones, around nine tenths occurring once. Sample: PBMCs or T cells enriched from blood (not recorded which). These receptors were obtained from a woman between 18 and 30 years old who had recovered from COVID-19. The CDR3 runs from the conserved cysteine through the conserved F or W. The D gene is left open where the match is weak. Some rows have no size entry. The others give once, few or many, or a class for an expanded clone.

TRBV11-2	TRBJ1-1	few	.	CASSLSVGGDGEAFF	TGTGCCAGCAGCTTATCTGTTGGTGGAGACGGTGAAGCTTTCTTT
TRBV29-1	TRBJ2-5	.	.	CSGAFRDLETQYF	TGCAGCGGTGCCTTCCGGGACTTAGAGACCCAGTACTTC
TRBV4-3	TRBJ2-1	.	TRBD2	CASSQTLAGLYNEQFF	TGCGCCAGCAGCCAAACCTTAGCGGGGCTTTACAATGAGCAGTTCTTC
TRBV15	TRBJ2-5	medium-sized	.	CATSRDPASDVGTQYF	TGTGCCACCAGCAGAGATCCGGCTAGCGATGTCGGGACCCAGTACTTC
TRBV28	TRBJ2-7	.	.	CASSPPQTGGEQYF	TGTGCCAGCAGCCCCCCCCAAACGGGTGGCGAGCAGTACTTC
TRBV5-1	TRBJ2-6	.	.	CASSWDRDSLSGANVLTF	TGCGCCAGCAGCTGGGATCGGGATTCACTGTCTGGGGCCAACGTCCTGACTTTC
TRBV24-1	TRBJ1-1	.	TRBD1	CATSDVTGEATEAFF	TGTGCCACCAGTGATGTAACAGGGGAGGCCACTGAAGCTTTCTTT
TRBV5-1	TRBJ2-1	.	TRBD2	CASSLISSGGRVYNEQFF	TGCGCCAGCAGCTTAATTTCTAGCGGGGGTCGGGTCTACAATGAGCAGTTCTTC
TRBV5-6	TRBJ2-2	.	TRBD1	CASSLLFRGPDGELFF	TGTGCCAGCAGCTTGTTGTTCAGGGGGCCTGACGGGGAGCTGTTTTTT
TRBV7-9	TRBJ2-1	.	TRBD1	CASSLPPGQALSYNEQFF	TGTGCCAGCAGCTTACCCCCGGGACAGGCCCTCTCCTACAATGAGCAGTTCTTC
TRBV6-1	TRBJ1-6	.	.	CASSEQGHPNSPLHF	TGTGCCAGCAGTGAACAGGGACATCCTAATTCACCCCTCCACTTT
TRBV28	TRBJ2-1	.	.	CASSLRVNEQFF	TGTGCCAGCAGTTTACGAGTAAATGAGCAGTTCTTC
TRBV5-1	TRBJ2-3	.	.	CASTLMGLIGTDTQYF	TGCGCCAGCACCTTAATGGGACTGATCGGCACAGATACGCAGTATTTT
TRBV28	TRBJ2-3	.	.	CASTLLRGRADTQYF	TGTGCCAGCACCCTCTTAAGGGGTCGGGCAGATACGCAGTATTTT
TRBV5-6	TRBJ1-2	.	.	CASSPSRGGYTF	TGTGCCAGCAGCCCTAGCAGGGGTGGCTACACCTTC
TRBV7-6	TRBJ2-1	.	.	CASSSRDYNEQFF	TGTGCCAGCAGCTCCCGGGATTACAATGAGCAGTTCTTC
TRBV30	TRBJ2-1	once	TRBD2	CAWSRDYSFGQFF	TGTGCCTGGAGTCGGGACTACTCCTTTGGGCAGTTCTTC
TRBV5-1	TRBJ2-3	.	.	CASSQSTDTQYF	TGCGCCAGCAGCCAGAGCACAGATACGCAGTATTTT
TRBV15	TRBJ2-1	once	.	CATRGSYNEEQFF	TGTGCCACTAGGGGGTCGTACAACGAGGAGCAGTTCTTC
TRBV5-1	TRBJ1-1	.	.	CASSLENREIEAFF	TGCGCCAGCAGCTTGGAGAACAGGGAAATCGAAGCTTTCTTT
TRBV11-3	TRBJ1-6	.	.	CASQNSPSVSPLHF	TGTGCCAGCCAAAATAGTCCCTCCGTTTCACCCCTCCACTTT
TRBV6-5	TRBJ1-2	.	.	CASSYPTAGYGYTF	TGTGCCAGCAGTTACCCCACAGCGGGCTATGGCTACACCTTC
TRBV20-1	TRBJ1-6	.	TRBD1	CSASKDRFLNSPLHF	TGCAGTGCTAGTAAGGACAGGTTCCTAAATTCACCCCTCCACTTT
TRBV9	TRBJ2-7	.	.	CASSVDQASYEQYF	TGTGCCAGCAGCGTAGACCAGGCCTCCTACGAGCAGTACTTC
TRBV7-6	TRBJ2-2	.	TRBD1	CASSPRSLTGGDTGELFF	TGTGCCAGCAGCCCGCGAAGCTTGACAGGGGGCGACACCGGGGAGCTGTTTTTT
TRBV2	TRBJ2-3	.	.	CASNAGQLTDTQYF	TGTGCCAGCAATGCGGGACAGTTAACAGATACGCAGTATTTT
TRBV5-1	TRBJ1-5	.	TRBD1	CASSEQGSQPQHF	TGCGCCAGTTCGGAACAGGGGTCTCAGCCCCAGCATTTT
TRBV10-2	TRBJ2-6	.	TRBD1	CAGMNGTGYPSGANVLTF	TGCGCCGGCATGAACGGGACAGGCTACCCCTCTGGGGCCAACGTCCTGACTTTC
TRBV2	TRBJ1-5	many	TRBD1	CASSWDRGYQPQHF	TGTGCCAGCAGTTGGGACAGGGGGTATCAGCCCCAGCATTTT
TRBV12-5	TRBJ1-4	.	.	CASGLGSTNEKLFF	TGTGCTAGTGGTTTGGGGAGTACTAATGAAAAACTGTTTTTT
TRBV4-3	TRBJ1-1	.	TRBD1	CASSLGTGGLNTEAFF	TGCGCCAGCAGCCTTGGGACAGGGGGGCTGAACACTGAAGCTTTCTTT
TRBV20-1	TRBJ1-1	.	.	CSASAVNTEAFF	TGCAGTGCTAGTGCGGTGAACACTGAAGCTTTCTTT
TRBV5-1	TRBJ2-1	.	.	CASSLGLSAGRLEQFF	TGCGCCAGCAGCTTGGGACTCTCGGCCGGCCGTCTGGAGCAGTTCTTC
TRBV9	TRBJ1-3	.	.	CASSSPGGGRSGNTIYF	TGTGCCAGCAGCTCCCCCGGGGGGGGGAGATCTGGAAACACCATATATTTT
TRBV11-2	TRBJ2-1	.	.	CASSLEQINEQFF	TGTGCCAGCAGCTTGGAACAGATCAATGAGCAGTTCTTC
TRBV15	TRBJ2-3	.	TRBD2	CATSRDQVAGGTDTQYF	TGTGCCACCAGCAGAGATCAGGTAGCGGGGGGAACAGATACGCAGTATTTT
TRBV7-8	TRBJ2-3	once	TRBD1	CASSTRTGGIADTQYF	TGTGCCAGCAGCACCCGGACAGGGGGCATCGCAGATACGCAGTATTTT
TRBV25-1	TRBJ1-1	.	.	CASTVDSLGNTEAFF	TGTGCCAGCACCGTGGACAGTCTCGGGAACACTGAAGCTTTCTTT
TRBV7-2	TRBJ1-5	once	TRBD1	CASSVQGDQPQHF	TGTGCCAGCAGCGTACAGGGGGATCAGCCCCAGCATTTT
TRBV6-5	TRBJ1-2	.	TRBD1	CASIETGQAFYGYTF	TGTGCCAGCATCGAGACGGGACAGGCCTTCTATGGCTACACCTTC
TRBV7-8	TRBJ2-7	.	.	CASSRRGSPYEQYF	TGTGCCAGCAGCCGAAGGGGCTCCCCCTACGAGCAGTACTTC
TRBV9	TRBJ2-5	.	TRBD1	CASSARGQGEETQYF	TGTGCCAGCAGCGCGAGGGGACAGGGAGAAGAGACCCAGTACTTC